What follows are 7 T cell receptor beta chains derived from one specimen sequenced in a study of cytomegalovirus exposure and HLA in healthy donors. It was with 60 Vbeta and 13 Jbeta primers that the PCR ran. Profiled with immunoSEQ multiplex PCR; TCRdb holds only in-frame clones, not every one. This table holds roughly 200,000 clones, about 77% found once. The sample taken for sequencing was PBMCs. Receptors were obtained from a female donor in good health and CMV-seronegative.

V gene TRBV18 combines with J gene TRBJ1-5; D ambiguous. Trimming took off 3 bases at V and 3 bases at J, with 12 bases between the two ends. The CDR3 is 15 amino acids. Germline CDR1 is KGHSH and CDR2 is LQKENI. The CDR3 here is CASSPTAITNQPQHF. The CDR3 DNA reads as TGTGCCAGCTCACCCACAGCAATCACCAATCAGCCCCAGCATTTT.

The rearrangement uses TRBV7-9 and TRBJ2-7; 9 nucleotides align to TRBD2. CDR1 and CDR2 from the germline V gene are SEHNR and FQNEAQ (reference sequence). Losses at the gene ends were 8 bases for V and 6 bases for J; bases not matched to a gene: 14. The CDR3 runs 15 residues. This CDR3 is CASALAAGGRLEQYF. The CDR3 bases are TGTGCCAGCGCCCTGGCGGCGGGGGGGCGCCTCGAGCAGTACTTC.

The chain has TRBV5-5 and TRBJ2-3; 9 positions match TRBD2. The V and J ends lost 4 bases and 4 bases, in that order; junction bases with no gene match: 10. The length of the CDR3 is 16 residues. Germline V gene data show CDR1 as SGHKS and CDR2 as YYEKEE (reference sequence). Here the CDR3 reads CASSPMGSGGADTQYF. The CDR3 DNA reads TGTGCCAGCAGCCCGATGGGTAGCGGGGGTGCAGATACGCAGTATTTT.

The chain combines TRBV2 with TRBJ1-2; a possible D gene is TRBD1 (5 bases). V gave up 5 bases and J gave up 8 bases, with 12 bases separating them. Germline V CDR1 and CDR2: SNHLY, FYNNEI. This CDR3 comprises 12 residues. The CDR3 sequence is CASSISGWGYTF. CDR3 sequence (DNA): TGTGCCAGCAGTATATCAGGGTGGGGCTACACCTTC. The complete variable domain, with remaining parts taken from reference TRBV2 and TRBJ1-2, reads EPEVTQTPSHQVTQMGQEVILRCVPISNHLYFYWYRQILGQKVEFLVSFYNNEISEKSEIFDDQFSVERPDGSNFTLKIRSTKLEDSAMYFCASSISGWGYTFGSGTRLTVV.

This clone was seen a handful of times. The genes are TRBV18 and TRBJ1-1; no definite D call. Germline V gives CDR1 KGHSH, CDR2 LQKENI. There are 14 residues in the CDR3. Between the trimmed V and J ends, which lost 0 bases and 7 bases, there was a span of 12 bases. CDR3 residues: CASSPPERTGEAFF. The CDR3 DNA follows: TGTGCCAGCTCACCACCCGAGAGGACTGGTGAAGCTTTCTTT.

This sequence joins TRBV11-1 and TRBJ2-7; possibly TRBD2 for D (5 bases). The germline V and J ends were trimmed by 3 bases and 2 bases, with 8 bases remaining between them. Germline V gives CDR1 SGHAT, CDR2 FQDESV (reference sequence). The CDR3 is 13 residues long. This CDR3 is CASSLDGTYEQYF. CDR3 bases: TGTGCCAGCAGCTTGGACGGGACCTACGAGCAGTACTTC.

This clone was recorded once. Other DNA variants within this sample encode the same CDR3. CDR3 nucleotide sequence: TGTGCCAGCAGCTCCAGCGGGAGCACAGATACGCAGTATTTT. This gives the protein CASSSSGSTDTQYF. The rearrangement joins TRBV7-9 to TRBJ2-3, with a possible D match to TRBD2 (6 bases). The CDR3 extends over 14 amino acids. In germline, CDR1 is SEHNR, CDR2 FQNEAQ (reference sequence). V lost 4 bases to trimming and J lost 0 bases, with 8 bases between them.